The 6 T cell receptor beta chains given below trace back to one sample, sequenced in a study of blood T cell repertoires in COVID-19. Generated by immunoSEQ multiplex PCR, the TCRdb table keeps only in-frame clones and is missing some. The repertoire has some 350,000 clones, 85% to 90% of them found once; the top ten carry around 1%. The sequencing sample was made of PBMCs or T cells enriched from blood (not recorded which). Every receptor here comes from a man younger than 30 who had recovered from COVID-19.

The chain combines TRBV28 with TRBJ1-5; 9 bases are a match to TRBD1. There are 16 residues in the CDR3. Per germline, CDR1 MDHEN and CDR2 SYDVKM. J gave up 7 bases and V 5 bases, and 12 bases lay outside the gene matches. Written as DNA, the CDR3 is TGTGCCAGCAGTAGACACGGACAGGGGCAGGGACAGCCCCAGCATTTT. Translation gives CASSRHGQGQGQPQHF.

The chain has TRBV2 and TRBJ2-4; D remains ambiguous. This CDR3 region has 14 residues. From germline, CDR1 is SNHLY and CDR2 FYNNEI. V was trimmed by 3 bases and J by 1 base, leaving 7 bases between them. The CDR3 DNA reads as TGTGCCAGCAGTGAGACGGAGGCCAAAAACATTCAGTACTTC. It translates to CASSETEAKNIQYF.

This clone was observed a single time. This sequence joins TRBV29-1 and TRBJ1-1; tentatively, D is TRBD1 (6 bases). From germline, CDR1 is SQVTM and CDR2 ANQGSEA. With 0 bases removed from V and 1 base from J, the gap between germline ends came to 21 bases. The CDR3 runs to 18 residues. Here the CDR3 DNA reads TGCAGCGTTGAAGATCCTCAAAACAGATTGGGACAGAACACTGAAGCTTTCTTT. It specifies CSVEDPQNRLGQNTEAFF.

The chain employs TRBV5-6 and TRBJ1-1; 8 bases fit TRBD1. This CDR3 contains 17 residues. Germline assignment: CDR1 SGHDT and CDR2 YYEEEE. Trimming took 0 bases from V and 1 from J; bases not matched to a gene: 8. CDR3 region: CASSLARQGARNTEAFF. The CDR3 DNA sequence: TGTGCCAGCAGCTTGGCCCGCCAGGGGGCTAGGAACACTGAAGCTTTCTTT.

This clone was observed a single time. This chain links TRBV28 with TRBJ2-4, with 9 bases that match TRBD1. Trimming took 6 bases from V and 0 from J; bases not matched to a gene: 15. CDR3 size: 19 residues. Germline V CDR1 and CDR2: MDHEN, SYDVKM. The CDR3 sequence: CASSTVVGTGLLAKNIQYF. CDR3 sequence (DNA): TGTGCCAGCAGCACCGTGGTAGGGACAGGGTTACTAGCCAAAAACATTCAGTACTTC.

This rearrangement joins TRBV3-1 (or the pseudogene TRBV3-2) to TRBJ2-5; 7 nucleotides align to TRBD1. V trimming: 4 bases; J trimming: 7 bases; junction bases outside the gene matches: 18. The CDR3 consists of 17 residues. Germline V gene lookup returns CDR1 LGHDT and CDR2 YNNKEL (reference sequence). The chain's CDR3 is CASSPLGGRGSFRTQYF. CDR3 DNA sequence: TGTGCCAGCAGCCCCCTAGGGGGCAGGGGATCGTTCCGGACCCAGTACTTC.